One and the same sample provided the 14 T cell receptor beta chains below, sequenced in a study of T cell changes during pregnancy in multiple sclerosis (dated by TCRdb to about 2019). The method was the immunoSEQ multiplex PCR assay. As stored in TCRdb, this immuneACCESS dataset retains in-frame rearrangements with V and J assigned. A fraction of the clones does not appear; measured against another copy, unresolved V genes explain less than half of the discrepancy, and the remainder lacks a known reason. The sample table records 45,000 to 60,000 clones; about 88% of these occur just once. The top ten constitute 3% of the sample. This specimen was CD8+ T cells from peripheral blood mononuclear cells, taken before pregnancy. The receptors here all came from a female donor with multiple sclerosis, enrolled in a pregnancy study.

This sequence joins TRBV10-3 and TRBJ2-1; 8 bases align to TRBD2. The germline CDR1 and CDR2 sequences are ENHRY and SYGVKD. V dropped 6 bases and J dropped 7; count of bases not matched to a gene: 11. The CDR3 extends over 15 amino acids. The CDR3 region has the DNA TGTGCCATCAGAGATTTCTCGGGGGGGCGGAATGAGCAGTTCTTC. Protein: CAIRDFSGGRNEQFF.

The chain is built from TRBV21-1 and TRBJ1-1; the DNA was not used to check the table's D call, TRBD1. TRBV21-1 is a known pseudogene. This CDR3 is built from 16 residues. CDR3 residues: CASSSKIGTVNTEAFF. The DNA for the CDR3 is TGTGCCAGCAGTTCGAAAATCGGGACAGTGAACACTGAAGCTTTCTTT.

The CDR3: CASSETSPSTDTQYF. The CDR3 region has the DNA TGTGCCAGTAGTGAAACTAGCCCTAGCACAGATACGCAGTATTTT. The chain combines TRBV19 with TRBJ2-3; tentatively, D is TRBD2 (6 bases). CDR3 length: 15 amino acids. Germline CDR1 and CDR2: LNHDA and SQIVND (reference sequence). The V end was cut by 5 bases, the J end by 0 bases, with 12 bases between.

The rearrangement uses TRBV5-6 and TRBJ2-7, with a tentative D call TRBD1 (5 bases). Deletions cut 4 bases from V and 1 base from J, with 6 bases between. CDR1 is SGHDT and CDR2 is YYEEEE in the germline V gene. The CDR3 has 12 residues. The CDR3 protein is CASSRQSYEQYF. The CDR3 region has the DNA TGTGCCAGCAGCCGACAGTCCTACGAGCAGTACTTC.

V usage is TRBV25-1 and J usage is TRBJ1-1, with D possibly being TRBD1 (6 bases). Trimming pared 5 bases from V and 4 bases from J, leaving 8 bases between. CDR1 MGHDK and CDR2 SYGVNS come from the germline V gene. The CDR3 is 12 amino acids. CDR3 nucleotides: TGTGCCAGCAGTCAGGGGATCACTGAAGCTTTCTTT. This gives the protein CASSQGITEAFF.

CDR3 coding DNA: TGTGCCAGCAGCACCCGGGACAGCCCTAACTATGGCTACACCTTC. This codes for CASSTRDSPNYGYTF. The rearrangement joins TRBV27 to TRBJ1-2, with 7 bases fitting TRBD1. Germline CDR1 is MNHEY and CDR2 is SMNVEV (reference sequence). There are 15 residues in the CDR3. V trimming: 6 bases; J trimming: 0 bases; junction bases outside the gene matches: 7.

This clone has just a few counts. The J gene is TRBJ2-7, the V gene TRBV5-4; D is ambiguous. The length of the CDR3 is 11 residues. Trimming took off 3 bases at V and 2 bases at J, with 3 bases between the two ends. The V gene's germline CDR1 is SGHNT and CDR2 YYREEE (reference sequence). This chain's CDR3 is CASSSTYEQYF. The CDR3 bases are TGTGCCAGCAGCTCCACCTACGAGCAGTACTTC.

The rearrangement links TRBV6-5 to TRBJ2-7; D possibly corresponds to TRBD2 (7 bases). Germline loops: CDR1 MNHEY, CDR2 SVGAGI. This CDR3 comprises 14 residues. V lost 0 bases to trimming and J lost 6 bases, with 12 bases between them. The CDR3 nucleotides read TGTGCCAGCAGTTACTCGTCAGGGGAGGGCGAGCAGTACTTC. Amino acids: CASSYSSGEGEQYF.

The chain uses TRBV5-4 and TRBJ2-7, with 9 nucleotides matching TRBD1. The CDR3 runs to 14 residues. Germline V gene lookup returns CDR1 SGHNT and CDR2 YYREEE (reference sequence). J gave up 4 bases and V 4 bases, and 6 bases lay outside the gene matches. CDR3 bases: TGTGCCAGCAGCCCGGGACAGGGTGGTTACGAGCAGTACTTC. Translating gives CASSPGQGGYEQYF.

This chain links TRBV19 with TRBJ2-7, with TRBD2 identical over 8 bases. CDR1 is LNHDA and CDR2 is SQIVND in the germline V gene (reference sequence). V lost 3 bases to trimming and J lost 3 bases; unmatched junction nucleotides: 4. The CDR3 runs 14 residues. CDR3 nucleotide sequence: TGTGCCAGTAGTATTGCCCTAGCGGGCTACGAGCAGTACTTC. Translated: CASSIALAGYEQYF.

The chain uses TRBV11-3 and TRBJ1-1; D not resolved. Germline CDR1 and CDR2: SGHNT and YENEEA. The CDR3 runs 16 residues. Trimming pared 5 bases from V and 1 base from J, leaving 17 bases between. The CDR3 DNA reads TGTGCCAGCAGCCCCCCGCCGCGGCGGCAGAACACTGAAGCTTTCTTT. Its translation: CASSPPPRRQNTEAFF.

This clone occurred a few times. The chain couples TRBV2 to TRBJ2-2; D gene uncertain. The V gene lost 6 bases and the J gene lost 8 bases, with 4 bases spanning the gap. The germline V gene has CDR1 SNHLY and CDR2 FYNNEI. This CDR3 spans 10 amino acids. The CDR3, as DNA: TGTGCCAGCAGCCAGGGGGAGCTGTTTTTT. This encodes CASSQGELFF.

The rearrangement links TRBV19 to TRBJ2-2; D might be TRBD2 (6 bases). The CDR3 loop spans 11 amino acids. Germline lookup yields CDR1 LNHDA and CDR2 SQIVND (reference sequence). Trimming pared 8 bases from V and 7 bases from J, leaving 8 bases between. The CDR3, as DNA: TGTGCCAGTGGCGGGAACGGGGAGCTGTTTTTT. Translated, it gives CASGGNGELFF.

The rearrangement joins TRBV14 to TRBJ2-3, with unresolved D. This CDR3 is built from 14 residues. Germline V gene sequence: CDR1 SGHDN, CDR2 FVKESK. Deletions cut 5 bases from V and 2 bases from J, with 11 bases between. CDR3 protein: CASSLTLYTDTQYF. The CDR3 DNA reads TGTGCCAGCAGCTTAACCCTCTACACAGATACGCAGTATTTT.